These T cell receptor beta chains were read from a single sample in a study of cytomegalovirus exposure and HLA in healthy donors. TCRdb keeps only in-frame clones here, not all; method: immunoSEQ multiplex PCR. The profile covers roughly 120,000 clones, with approximately 84% appearing a single time and 0.24% taken by the ten largest. Material for sequencing was PBMCs. The receptors come from a middle-aged man in good health and CMV-seronegative. Each CDR3 is given with its conserved first and last residue. Rows may omit the clone size; those that give it use once, few, many or a size class.

clone_size: NA
v_call: TRBV27
j_call: TRBJ2-1
cdr3_aa: CASSFGDRIYNEQFF

clone_size: NA
v_call: TRBV18
j_call: TRBJ1-2
cdr3_aa: CASSPSGQLNYGYTF

clone_size: NA
v_call: TRBV7-3
j_call: TRBJ2-5
cdr3_aa: CASSLGLAGETQYF

clone_size: NA
v_call: TRBV7-9
j_call: TRBJ2-7
cdr3_aa: CSSSSTGYEQYF

clone_size: NA
v_call: TRBV7-9
j_call: TRBJ1-1
cdr3_aa: CASSVYRAGDTEAFF

clone_size: NA
v_call: TRBV10-3
j_call: TRBJ2-5
cdr3_aa: CAISESPRQETQYF

clone_size: NA
v_call: TRBV28
j_call: TRBJ1-2
cdr3_aa: CASSLPQGADGYTF

clone_size: NA
v_call: TRBV5-4
j_call: TRBJ2-2
cdr3_aa: CASSKTGPNTGELFF

clone_size: NA
v_call: TRBV7-9
j_call: TRBJ2-7
cdr3_aa: CTGRGCEQYF

clone_size: NA
v_call: TRBV19
j_call: TRBJ1-5
cdr3_aa: CASSTDRGNQPQHF

clone_size: NA
v_call: TRBV5-4
j_call: TRBJ2-3
cdr3_aa: CASSIDRGTDTQYF

clone_size: NA
v_call: TRBV30
j_call: TRBJ2-7
cdr3_aa: CAWRTPFTRGHPQTYEQYF

clone_size: NA
v_call: TRBV7-2
j_call: TRBJ1-2
cdr3_aa: CASSFLASGASNYGYTF

clone_size: NA
v_call: TRBV29-1
j_call: TRBJ1-5
cdr3_aa: CSAATGGGQPQHF

clone_size: NA
v_call: TRBV11-2
j_call: TRBJ1-1
cdr3_aa: CASSRLRIREMNTEAFF

clone_size: NA
v_call: TRBV9
j_call: TRBJ1-5
cdr3_aa: CASSVANQVTQPQHF

clone_size: NA
v_call: TRBV2
j_call: TRBJ2-3
cdr3_aa: CASSAGGWGTDTQYF

clone_size: NA
v_call: TRBV19
j_call: TRBJ2-7
cdr3_aa: CASSIGPPGLPYEQYF

clone_size: NA
v_call: TRBV6-1
j_call: TRBJ1-5
cdr3_aa: CASSDTGAINQPQHF

clone_size: NA
v_call: TRBV19
j_call: TRBJ2-7
cdr3_aa: CASTRGREQYF

clone_size: NA
v_call: TRBV7-9
j_call: TRBJ2-1
cdr3_aa: CASSLTGAGSYNEQFF

clone_size: NA
v_call: TRBV5-1
j_call: TRBJ1-1
cdr3_aa: CASSPEGWGAFF

clone_size: NA
v_call: TRBV7-9
j_call: TRBJ2-7
cdr3_aa: CASSSAWDSGYEQYF

clone_size: NA
v_call: TRBV28
j_call: TRBJ1-1
cdr3_aa: CASSSIKRIWNTEAFF

clone_size: NA
v_call: TRBV11-2
j_call: TRBJ1-1
cdr3_aa: CASSLTGGSRTEAFF

clone_size: few
v_call: TRBV28
j_call: TRBJ1-4
cdr3_aa: CASSTRQAEKLFF

clone_size: NA
v_call: TRBV4-3
j_call: TRBJ2-7
cdr3_aa: CASSRTLWGPYEQYF

clone_size: few
v_call: TRBV27
j_call: TRBJ1-1
cdr3_aa: CASSSPTGAGLNTEAFF

clone_size: NA
v_call: TRBV6-5
j_call: TRBJ1-2
cdr3_aa: CASNRAGGGYTF

clone_size: NA
v_call: TRBV5-1
j_call: TRBJ2-2
cdr3_aa: CASSLAARQGNTGELFF

clone_size: NA
v_call: TRBV5-1
j_call: TRBJ2-1
cdr3_aa: CASSLGAARQVQFKQFF

clone_size: NA
v_call: TRBV9
j_call: TRBJ2-2
cdr3_aa: CASSRRGSPGELFF

clone_size: NA
v_call: TRBV19
j_call: TRBJ2-5
cdr3_aa: CASKGGRAGETQYF

clone_size: NA
v_call: TRBV7-2
j_call: TRBJ2-5
cdr3_aa: CASSFPSTGSETQYF

clone_size: NA
v_call: TRBV6-1
j_call: TRBJ2-3
cdr3_aa: CASSEISGGSTDTQYF

clone_size: few
v_call: TRBV5-4
j_call: TRBJ1-1
cdr3_aa: CASSLAGRGRAEAFF

clone_size: NA
v_call: TRBV28
j_call: TRBJ1-4
cdr3_aa: CASTPTNEKLFF

clone_size: NA
v_call: TRBV7-2
j_call: TRBJ1-6
cdr3_aa: CASSLVGDRDSPLHF

clone_size: NA
v_call: TRBV18
j_call: TRBJ1-4
cdr3_aa: CASSLIHRGGYEKLFF

clone_size: NA
v_call: TRBV19
j_call: TRBJ2-3
cdr3_aa: CATAIIAGSTDTQYF

clone_size: few
v_call: TRBV5-6
j_call: TRBJ1-4
cdr3_aa: CASRQGTNEKLFF

clone_size: NA
v_call: TRBV6-1
j_call: TRBJ2-7
cdr3_aa: CASSEAPASVWKGEQYF

clone_size: NA
v_call: TRBV9
j_call: TRBJ1-1
cdr3_aa: CASSVVAENTEAFF

clone_size: few
v_call: TRBV15
j_call: TRBJ1-5
cdr3_aa: CATSRPGNQPQHF

clone_size: NA
v_call: TRBV7-2
j_call: TRBJ2-3
cdr3_aa: CASSPPPPDTQYF

clone_size: NA
v_call: TRBV19
j_call: TRBJ1-2
cdr3_aa: CAISTAPYGYTF

clone_size: NA
v_call: TRBV27
j_call: TRBJ1-2
cdr3_aa: CASSLSRVGGGYTF